This T cell receptor (beta chain) was observed in a study of T cells in Graves' hyperthyroidism and ophthalmopathy. Background on the study: Blood from the periphery was taken at initial diagnosis, before any treatment.

The germline CDR1 and CDR2 sequences are DFQATT and SNEGSKA (reference sequence). J lost 5 bases, V lost 6 bases, and 12 bases had no gene match. The length of the CDR3 is 14 residues. This clonotype was counted at least ten times. RNA transcripts were the template for amplifying TCR beta CDR3 regions. First-round RT-PCR targeting the TCR CDR3 was performed with the HTBI primer set. TCRdb independently ran MiXCR on the multiplex PCR reads; one entry per CDR3 protein. The data contain 400,000 to 500,000 distinct CDR3 sequences, over 12% of them singletons. The source of this sequence is a man aged 18 to 29 with Graves' ophthalmopathy. The sequenced sample was blood. The rearrangement links TRBV20-1 to TRBJ1-2, with 7 bases lining up with TRBD1. The CDR3 loop reads CSAPTGNGPYGYTF. CDR3 nucleotides: TGCAGTGCGCCGACAGGGAACGGACCTTATGGCTACACCTTC.